The 32 T cell receptor beta chains given below trace back to one sample, sequenced in a study of post-analysis software for immune sequencing data. Broader study findings: Five TRBV segments, including TRBV5-6, TRBV5-1 and TRBV20-1, were more frequent in patients than controls.

These receptors are not linked to any known antigen. The authors incorporated unique molecular identifiers into the TCR beta cDNA libraries. TCRdb ran MiXCR on the PCR reads and lists one entry per CDR3 protein. The sample consists of hundreds of thousands of distinct CDR3 sequences, 44% of them appearing once. The sequenced sample consisted of blood. The receptor source for this set is a girl aged 5 to 17 with multiple sclerosis.

This chain joins TRBV5-6 and TRBJ2-4; weak D call: TRBD2 (5 bases). The assigned J gene may be wrong: the sequence end matches TRBJ2-7 better. Germline V gene lookup returns CDR1 SGHDT and CDR2 YYEEEE. This CDR3 is 13 amino acids long. In DNA form, the CDR3 reads TGTGCCAGCAGGTGGGGAAGAGAGGGCGAGCAGTACTTC. This gives the protein CASRWGREGEQYF.

The chain uses TRBV2 and TRBJ2-5, with D unclear. The J call is in doubt because the DNA end fits TRBJ2-7 better. Germline CDR1 SNHLY, CDR2 FYNNEI. The CDR3 is 11 amino acids. The CDR3 nucleotides are TGTGCCAGCTCGATCTTGCACGAGCAGTACTTC. Protein sequence: CASSILHEQYF.

This chain links TRBV7-9 with TRBJ2-1; perhaps TRBD2 as D (6 bases). The CDR3 totals 16 residues. Looked up from germline, CDR1 is SEHNR and CDR2 is FQNEAQ (reference sequence). The V end lost 1 base, the J end lost 4 bases, and 14 bases lay between the germline ends. The DNA of the CDR3 is TGTGCCAGCAGCTTAGAAACACGGGACTTATACAATGAGCAGTTCTTC. Translation gives CASSLETRDLYNEQFF.

In this sample, this clonotype turned up a few times. V gene TRBV12-3 or TRBV12-4 combines with J gene TRBJ2-7, with TRBD1 matching 7 bases. The CDR3 has 14 residues. J was trimmed by 4 bases and V by 5 bases; bases with no gene match: 8. The chain's CDR3 is CASSPTGLGYEQYF. CDR3 nucleotides: TGTGCCAGCAGTCCGACAGGGTTAGGGTACGAGCAGTACTTC.

In its sample, this clonotype was seen once. CDR3 residues: CSASPPGRTEAFF. CDR3 coding DNA: TGCAGTGCTAGCCCTCCAGGTCGGACTGAAGCTTTCTTT. This chain uses TRBV20-1 with TRBJ1-1; no clear D. Trimming cost V 3 bases and J 5 bases, with 13 bases left between them. Germline V CDR1 and CDR2: DFQATT, SNEGSKA (reference sequence). This CDR3 is built from 13 residues.

The chain links TRBV7-8 to TRBJ2-4, with D possibly matching TRBD1 (5 bases). The V and J ends lost 5 bases and 8 bases respectively, with 16 bases between them. This CDR3 spans 14 amino acids. Germline CDR1 reads SGHVS; CDR2 reads FQNEAQ. The CDR3, as DNA: TGTGCCAGCAGCCCAACGGATCAGGGCGACATTCAGTACTTC. It encodes CASSPTDQGDIQYF.

The rearrangement joins TRBV2 to TRBJ1-2; 11 bases match TRBD1. V lost 3 bases to trimming and J lost 4 bases; unmatched junction nucleotides: 4. Germline loops: CDR1 SNHLY, CDR2 FYNNEI. The CDR3 is 15 amino acids. CDR3 loop: CASSEDRGRSYGYTF. DNA for the CDR3: TGTGCCAGCAGTGAGGACAGGGGGCGATCCTATGGCTACACCTTC.

This clonotype came up a few times. This sequence joins TRBV5-1 and TRBJ1-6; D is unclear. Germline values: CDR1 SGHRS, CDR2 YFSETQ. The CDR3 totals 12 residues. Trimming pared 0 bases from V and 5 bases from J, leaving 0 bases between. CDR3 nucleotide sequence: TGCGCCAGCAGCTTGGATAATTCACCCCTCCACTTT. This encodes CASSLDNSPLHF.

This chain connects TRBV5-6 to TRBJ2-7; the D is unclear. From germline, CDR1 is SGHDT and CDR2 YYEEEE. The CDR3 is 11 residues long. Trimming removed 0 bases at V and 6 bases at J, with 4 bases between. The CDR3 protein is CASSLVREQYF. CDR3 sequence (DNA): TGTGCCAGCAGCTTGGTTCGCGAGCAGTACTTC.

This clonotype was detected only a few times. This chain connects TRBV10-3 to TRBJ2-5; D may be TRBD1 (6 bases). The J call could be wrong; TRBJ2-7 is a better fit for the DNA end. The CDR3 totals 13 residues. Germline CDR1 ENHRY, CDR2 SYGVKD. The CDR3 sequence: CATDSGQSSEQYF. CDR3 DNA sequence: TGTGCCACCGACTCCGGACAGTCCAGCGAGCAGTACTTC.

The chain carries TRBV10-3 and TRBJ2-3; 10 nucleotides line up with TRBD2. The CDR3 consists of 15 residues. The V and J ends lost 6 bases and 2 bases, in that order; junction bases with no gene match: 5. Per germline, CDR1 ENHRY and CDR2 SYGVKD. CDR3 bases: TGTGCCATCAGGATCGGACTAGCGGCCACAGATACGCAGTATTTT. It is translated as CAIRIGLAATDTQYF.

The rearrangement joins TRBV10-3 to TRBJ2-3; 11 bases are a match to TRBD1. The germline V gene has CDR1 ENHRY and CDR2 SYGVKD. J lost 4 bases, V lost 0 bases, and 6 bases had no gene match. CDR3 length equals 17 residues. DNA of the CDR3: TGTGCCATCAGTGAGTCGGCTACGGACAGGGGGCCAGATACGCAGTATTTT. Translation: CAISESATDRGPDTQYF.

The chain joins TRBV15 to TRBJ1-5; maybe TRBD1 (6 bases). The CDR3 length is 15 residues. Germline V gene lookup returns CDR1 LNHNV and CDR2 YYDKDF (reference sequence). Between the trimmed V and J ends, which lost 0 bases and 2 bases, there was a span of 8 bases. The CDR3 sequence: CATSRDYRGNQPQHF. In DNA form, the CDR3 reads TGTGCCACCAGCAGAGATTACAGGGGCAATCAGCCCCAGCATTTT.

The chain uses TRBV7-9 and TRBJ2-1, with TRBD1 matching over 7 bases. Germline V CDR1 and CDR2: SEHNR, FQNEAQ (reference sequence). The trim removed 5 bases at V and 7 bases at J, leaving 11 bases unmatched. There are 15 residues in the CDR3. For the CDR3, the DNA is TGTGCCAGCAGCGTGGGACAGCTCGAGGGTAATGAGCAGTTCTTC. Translation: CASSVGQLEGNEQFF.

The V call is TRBV6-5, the J call TRBJ2-3, with D possibly matching TRBD2 (5 bases). V lost 7 bases and J 3 bases, leaving 23 bases between the germline ends. Germline assignment: CDR1 MNHEY and CDR2 SVGAGI. This CDR3 comprises 17 residues. The CDR3: CASTSHKETGRTDTQYF. Written as DNA, the CDR3 is TGTGCCAGCACTTCCCACAAAGAGACGGGAAGGACAGATACGCAGTATTTT.

The V call is TRBV20-1, the J call TRBJ2-2, with 7 bases that match TRBD2. The V and J ends lost 0 bases and 3 bases, in that order; junction bases with no gene match: 4. The CDR3 runs 15 residues. Germline CDR1 is DFQATT and CDR2 is SNEGSKA (reference sequence). The CDR3 here is CSARDGGRDTGELFF. CDR3 DNA: TGCAGTGCTAGAGATGGCGGGAGAGACACCGGGGAGCTGTTTTTT.

This clonotype was detected only a few times. The rearrangement uses TRBV12-3 or TRBV12-4 and TRBJ2-3, with D perhaps matching TRBD2 (6 bases). Deletions cut 7 bases from V and 2 bases from J, with 13 bases between. CDR3 length equals 14 residues. This CDR3 reads CASTRWGVTDTQYF. The DNA of the CDR3 is TGTGCCAGCACCCGGTGGGGGGTCACAGATACGCAGTATTTT.

This clonotype was counted between two and nine times. The V and J genes are TRBV12-3 or TRBV12-4 and TRBJ1-2, with unresolved D. This CDR3 has 13 amino acids. V lost 4 bases to trimming and J lost 8 bases, with 14 bases between them. Here the CDR3 DNA reads TGTGCCAGCAGTTCGCCAGTTCCGGGGGGCTACACCTTC. Translated: CASSSPVPGGYTF.

This clonotype occurred a few times. The J gene is TRBJ2-3, the V gene TRBV18; D gene unclear. V was shortened by 0 bases and J by 4 bases, with 11 bases between the two germline ends. This CDR3 is 15 amino acids long. Germline values: CDR1 KGHSH, CDR2 LQKENI. The chain's CDR3 is CASSPPPGFADTQYF. In nucleotides, the CDR3 is TGTGCCAGCTCACCACCCCCGGGCTTTGCAGATACGCAGTATTTT.

This clonotype has only a few counts. This chain connects TRBV3-1 to TRBJ2-7; 9 nucleotides agree with TRBD2. The germline V gene has CDR1 LGHDT and CDR2 YNNKEL (reference sequence). V trimming: 5 bases; J trimming: 1 base; junction bases outside the gene matches: 6. This CDR3 region has 15 residues. In DNA form, the CDR3 reads TGTGCCAGCAGCACGGTAGCGGGGGATTCCTACGAGCAGTACTTC. This gives the protein CASSTVAGDSYEQYF.

The chain carries TRBV20-1 and TRBJ1-5; perhaps TRBD1 as D (5 bases). This CDR3 region has 19 residues. Germline lookup yields CDR1 DFQATT and CDR2 SNEGSKA (reference sequence). The V and J ends lost 2 bases and 1 base respectively, with 24 bases between them. The CDR3 loop reads CSARIPGARAVGSNQPQHF. The CDR3, as DNA: TGCAGTGCTAGAATCCCCGGGGCACGAGCGGTAGGGAGCAATCAGCCCCAGCATTTT.

This chain joins TRBV7-2 and TRBJ2-5; TRBD2 matches at 7 bases. Germline CDR1 SGHTA, CDR2 FQGNSA. J was trimmed by 9 bases and V by 8 bases; bases with no gene match: 15. The CDR3 spans 14 residues. Here the CDR3 reads CASVGDYLDEPQYF. The CDR3 DNA reads TGTGCCAGCGTGGGGGACTATCTGGATGAGCCCCAGTACTTC.

The CDR3 DNA reads TGTGCCAGCAGTGCCGGGACAGCCAATTCACCCCTCCACTTT. Translating it yields CASSAGTANSPLHF. The chain has TRBV2 and TRBJ1-6; TRBD1 matches at 7 bases. The germline gives CDR1 SNHLY, CDR2 FYNNEI. The CDR3 is made up of 14 amino acids. V trimming: 4 bases; J trimming: 7 bases; junction bases outside the gene matches: 4.

This chain connects TRBV12-3 or TRBV12-4 to TRBJ2-6; D not resolved. The CDR3 sequence is 15 residues long. The V gene lost 2 bases and the J gene lost 0 bases, with 5 bases spanning the gap. Written as DNA, the CDR3 is TGTGCCAGCAGTTTAAAGAACTCTGGGGCCAACGTCCTGACTTTC. Amino acid sequence: CASSLKNSGANVLTF.

This clonotype has a count of ten or more. This sequence joins TRBV3-1 and TRBJ2-3; TRBD2 agrees at 11 bases. The V gene's germline CDR1 is LGHDT and CDR2 YNNKEL (reference sequence). With 5 bases clipped from V and 2 bases from J, the junction kept 6 bases outside the gene matches. This CDR3 spans 16 amino acids. The CDR3 region is CASSTRLAGNTDTQYF. As DNA, the CDR3 is TGTGCCAGCAGCACCCGACTAGCGGGGAACACAGATACGCAGTATTTT.

In DNA, the CDR3 is TGTGCCAGCAAACGGAGACAAGATGGCTACACCTTC. Residues: CASKRRQDGYTF. The V gene is TRBV6-5, the J gene TRBJ1-2; D call uncertain. Germline CDR1 reads MNHEY; CDR2 reads SVGAGI. Trimming left V 7 bases short and J 6 bases short, with 12 bases between. The CDR3 has 12 residues.

V and J are TRBV20-1 and TRBJ1-4; the D is unclear. Per germline, CDR1 DFQATT and CDR2 SNEGSKA (reference sequence). V was pared by 6 bases and J by 6 bases, with 14 bases between. The CDR3 consists of 13 residues. The CDR3: CSATSGPDEKLFF. CDR3 nucleotide sequence: TGCAGTGCAACCTCCGGACCAGATGAAAAACTGTTTTTT.

The chain combines TRBV14 with TRBJ2-7; D uncertain. Germline CDR1 and CDR2: SGHDN and FVKESK. There are 17 residues in the CDR3. Trimming shortened V by 0 bases and J by 5 bases, and 20 bases separated the two germline ends. In DNA form, the CDR3 reads TGTGCCAGCAGCCAAGAGGGAAGCCTAACCATTCCCGACGAGCAGTACTTC. It codes for CASSQEGSLTIPDEQYF.

The chain combines TRBV5-1 with TRBJ1-2; D remains unclear. The CDR3 length is 15 residues. Trimming left V 0 bases short and J 0 bases short, with 9 bases between. Looked up from germline, CDR1 is SGHRS and CDR2 is YFSETQ. CDR3 amino acids: CASSLVVGSNYGYTF. DNA for the CDR3: TGCGCCAGCAGCTTGGTTGTGGGATCTAACTATGGCTACACCTTC.

The V gene is TRBV6-5, the J gene TRBJ2-7; TRBD1 is a possible D gene (5 bases). This CDR3 contains 14 residues. CDR1 MNHEY and CDR2 SVGAGI come from the germline V gene. The V gene lost 6 bases and the J gene lost 2 bases, with 14 bases spanning the gap. Here the CDR3 reads CASSPSPRAYEQYF. In nucleotides, the CDR3 is TGTGCCAGCAGCCCCTCCCCCAGGGCCTACGAGCAGTACTTC.

The chain combines TRBV27 with TRBJ2-4; 9 bases line up with TRBD1. The trim removed 6 bases at V and 5 bases at J, leaving 11 bases unmatched. Germline V lookup: CDR1 MNHEY, CDR2 SMNVEV (reference sequence). The CDR3 length is 16 residues. The CDR3 loop reads CASRRGGQGLQNIQYF. CDR3 DNA sequence: TGTGCCAGCAGGAGGGGAGGACAGGGGTTGCAAAACATTCAGTACTTC.

This rearrangement joins TRBV29-1 to TRBJ2-7; tentatively, D is TRBD1 or TRBD2 (5 bases each). TRBJ2-5 matches the DNA end more closely, so the J call is doubtful. The CDR3 is 14 amino acids. Germline V gene sequence: CDR1 SQVTM, CDR2 ANQGSEA. This CDR3 reads CSVGEGLSQETQYF. The CDR3 nucleotides are TGCAGCGTTGGAGAGGGGCTGTCCCAAGAGACCCAGTACTTC.